These 23 T cell receptor beta chains were sequenced from one sample in a study of T-cell memory formation after mild COVID-19. Each CDR3 protein gets one entry after TCRdb re-called the 5' RACE reads with MiXCR. The sample holds hundreds of thousands of distinct CDR3 sequences; roughly 18% are singletons and the top ten take more than 10%. Source material: PBMCs or a T cell subset sorted from them (not recorded which). The receptor set was obtained from an adult woman who had mild COVID-19 (a few samples of this study predate the infection). Cell type and time point are not known.

This clonotype was recorded a few times. The gene calls are TRBV13 and TRBJ2-3, with 7 bases matching TRBD2. The CDR3 loop spans 16 amino acids. Germline loops: CDR1 PRHDT, CDR2 FYEKMQ (reference sequence). V trimming: 4 bases; J trimming: 0 bases; junction bases outside the gene matches: 7. The CDR3 is CASSSARGSSTDTQYF. CDR3 in DNA: TGTGCCAGCAGCTCCGCGCGGGGGTCTAGCACAGATACGCAGTATTTT.

The chain recombines TRBV2 with TRBJ2-3, with 14 bases matching TRBD2. The CDR3 is 17 residues long. Germline trimming cut 5 bases from V and 0 bases from J; bases unmatched to any gene: 4. Germline assignment: CDR1 SNHLY and CDR2 FYNNEI. The CDR3 DNA follows: TGTGCCAGCAGTAGGGGACTAGCGGGAGAGAGCACAGATACGCAGTATTTT. This codes for CASSRGLAGESTDTQYF.

The rearrangement uses TRBV18 and TRBJ1-2, with 7 bases identical to TRBD1. The V and J ends lost 5 bases and 4 bases, in that order; junction bases with no gene match: 4. CDR1 is KGHSH and CDR2 is LQKENI in the germline V gene. CDR3 length equals 13 residues. The CDR3 sequence is CASSAGQIYGYTF. CDR3 bases: TGTGCCAGCTCAGCGGGACAGATCTATGGCTACACCTTC.

The sample holds a few counts of this clonotype. The chain couples TRBV29-1 to TRBJ2-7; D might be TRBD2 (8 bases). CDR1 is SQVTM and CDR2 is ANQGSEA in the germline V gene. The CDR3 extends over 15 amino acids. Trimming removed 0 bases at V and 0 bases at J, with 12 bases between. Here the CDR3 reads CSVEDREGASYEQYF. The CDR3 coding sequence is TGCAGCGTTGAAGATCGGGAGGGGGCCTCCTACGAGCAGTACTTC.

This clonotype showed up just a few times. V and J are TRBV9 and TRBJ2-7, with a possible D match to TRBD1 (5 bases). CDR1 is SGDLS and CDR2 is YYNGEE in the germline V gene. The CDR3 is 15 amino acids. V lost 4 bases and J lost 6, with 20 bases in between. This CDR3 is CASSPIPGFSGEQYF. The DNA for the CDR3 is TGTGCCAGCAGCCCCATCCCAGGGTTTTCAGGCGAGCAGTACTTC.

This clonotype turned up a few times. The chain carries TRBV7-2 and TRBJ2-7, with 11 bases that match TRBD2. Trimming at V came to 6 bases and at J to 3 bases, leaving 7 bases not matched to a gene. The germline gives CDR1 SGHTA, CDR2 FQGNSA. The CDR3 has 15 amino acids. The chain's CDR3 is CASSSTGTSGYEQYF. The CDR3 DNA follows: TGTGCCAGCAGTTCAACCGGGACTAGCGGCTACGAGCAGTACTTC.

Only a few counts were recorded for this clonotype. The chain combines TRBV24-1 with TRBJ2-1; a possible D gene is TRBD1 (6 bases). Between the trimmed V and J ends, which lost 5 bases and 0 bases, there was a span of 10 bases. The germline CDR1 and CDR2 sequences are KGHDR and SFDVKD. There are 15 residues in the CDR3. In nucleotides, the CDR3 is TGTGCCACCAGTGTCCAGGGGAGCTCCTACAATGAGCAGTTCTTC. As protein: CATSVQGSSYNEQFF.

This clonotype was seen at least ten times. This sequence joins TRBV9 and TRBJ1-4; the D is unclear. In germline, CDR1 is SGDLS, CDR2 YYNGEE. CDR3 length equals 15 residues. With 4 bases removed from V and 0 bases from J, the gap between germline ends came to 10 bases. The CDR3 protein is CASSPGGATNEKLFF. CDR3 coding DNA: TGTGCCAGCAGCCCCGGCGGTGCAACTAATGAAAAACTGTTTTTT.

This rearrangement joins TRBV12-5 to TRBJ2-6; 7 bases agree with TRBD1. Germline V gene data show CDR1 as LGHNT and CDR2 as FRNRAP. V lost 0 bases, J lost 0 bases, and 2 bases stayed unmatched. The CDR3 consists of 17 residues. CDR3 amino acids: CASGLVQGFSGANVLTF. In DNA, the CDR3 is TGTGCTAGTGGTTTGGTACAGGGGTTCTCTGGGGCCAACGTCCTGACTTTC.

This clonotype was found a few times. The genes are TRBV7-9 and TRBJ1-6; D might be TRBD1 (5 bases). Per the germline V gene, CDR1 is SEHNR and CDR2 is FQNEAQ (reference sequence). The CDR3 has 15 residues. V was cut by 5 bases and J by 10 bases, with 18 bases left in between. The CDR3: CASSRAQQGGSPLHF. The CDR3 DNA sequence: TGTGCCAGCAGCCGGGCGCAGCAGGGAGGATCACCCCTCCACTTT.

V and J are TRBV5-1 and TRBJ1-1; the match to TRBD1 covers 10 bases. The CDR3 has 14 residues. From germline, CDR1 is SGHRS and CDR2 YFSETQ. J lost 8 bases, V lost 5 bases, and 9 bases had no gene match. CDR3 in DNA: TGCGCCAGCAGATTATACTGGGGACAGGGGGAAGCTTTCTTT. The encoded protein is CASRLYWGQGEAFF.

This clonotype was found once. Written as DNA, the CDR3 is TGCGCCAGCAGCCCCATGGGACATAGCAATCAGCCCCAGCATTTT. This encodes CASSPMGHSNQPQHF. The rearrangement links TRBV5-1 to TRBJ1-5; D possibly corresponds to TRBD1 (6 bases). CDR3 length equals 15 residues. Germline assignment: CDR1 SGHRS and CDR2 YFSETQ. Trimming left V 4 bases short and J 0 bases short, with 11 bases between.

The gene calls are TRBV20-1 and TRBJ2-3; weak D call: TRBD2 (6 bases). CDR1 and CDR2 from the germline V gene are DFQATT and SNEGSKA (reference sequence). Trimming removed 6 bases from V and 6 bases from J, with 10 bases in between. The length of the CDR3 is 11 residues. CDR3 amino acids: CSAGRGDTQYF. For the CDR3, the DNA is TGCAGTGCCGGGAGAGGGGATACGCAGTATTTT.

This clonotype turned up a few times. The chain has TRBV5-6 and TRBJ2-4; 7 bases align to TRBD1. The length of the CDR3 is 16 residues. With 4 bases clipped from V and 0 bases from J, the junction kept 7 bases outside the gene matches. From germline, CDR1 is SGHDT and CDR2 YYEEEE. CDR3: CASSHGQVLAKNIQYF. The CDR3 DNA follows: TGTGCCAGCAGCCACGGACAGGTCTTAGCCAAAAACATTCAGTACTTC.

The chain recombines TRBV9 with TRBJ2-2; no firm D call. Germline CDR1 reads SGDLS; CDR2 reads YYNGEE. The CDR3 has 15 amino acids. Trimming removed 0 bases at V and 2 bases at J, with 8 bases between. CDR3 DNA: TGTGCCAGCAGCGTAGCTGGCTTAAACACCGGGGAGCTGTTTTTT. Amino acid sequence: CASSVAGLNTGELFF.

The table lists this clonotype with a few counts. The rearrangement links TRBV14 to TRBJ1-4; D unclear. The CDR3 is 15 amino acids. Per the germline V gene, CDR1 is SGHDN and CDR2 is FVKESK. V was pared by 1 base and J by 4 bases, with 10 bases between. CDR3 in DNA: TGTGCCAGCAGCCAAGGAGAGACTAATAATGAAAAACTGTTTTTT. Its translation: CASSQGETNNEKLFF.

The V and J genes are TRBV5-1 and TRBJ2-3; D is ambiguous. The CDR3 runs to 11 residues. Germline V gene data show CDR1 as SGHRS and CDR2 as YFSETQ. Deletions cut 7 bases from V and 2 bases from J, with 5 bases between. In DNA form, the CDR3 reads TGCGCCAGCGCCCACACAGATACGCAGTATTTT. Its translation is CASAHTDTQYF.

This clonotype was observed a handful of times. The gene calls are TRBV5-1 and TRBJ1-1; TRBD1 aligns across 10 bases. The germline CDR1 and CDR2 sequences are SGHRS and YFSETQ. CDR3 length: 17 residues. Trimming at V came to 0 bases and at J to 5 bases, leaving 10 bases not matched to a gene. The CDR3 loop is CASSLAPGQGFGTEAFF. CDR3 coding DNA: TGCGCCAGCAGCTTGGCTCCGGGACAGGGGTTCGGAACTGAAGCTTTCTTT.

The gene calls are TRBV12-3 or TRBV12-4 and TRBJ2-2, with D perhaps TRBD2 (5 bases). CDR3 size: 15 residues. Trimming stripped 5 bases from V and 0 bases from J, with 10 bases between. As DNA, the CDR3 is TGTGCCAGCAGTCGAACTAGGGCGAACACCGGGGAGCTGTTTTTT. Its protein is CASSRTRANTGELFF.

The gene calls are TRBV5-5 and TRBJ1-1, with TRBD1 as a possible D gene (5 bases). V lost 2 bases and J 3 bases, leaving 17 bases between the germline ends. CDR1 is SGHKS and CDR2 is YYEKEE in the germline V gene (reference sequence). The CDR3 length is 16 residues. Here the CDR3 DNA reads TGTGCCAGCAGCTTCGGAAGGACAACGGCAGACACTGAAGCTTTCTTT. Protein sequence: CASSFGRTTADTEAFF.

The V gene is TRBV12-3 or TRBV12-4, the J gene TRBJ1-1; perhaps TRBD1 as D (6 bases). The CDR3 length is 18 residues. V lost 7 bases to trimming and J lost 0 bases, with 24 bases between them. CDR3 sequence: CASNTRKTGFPMNTEAFF. CDR3 sequence (DNA): TGTGCCAGCAACACCCGGAAGACAGGCTTTCCTATGAACACTGAAGCTTTCTTT.

V usage is TRBV6-5 and J usage is TRBJ2-7; a weak D match, TRBD2 (5 bases). In germline, CDR1 is MNHEY, CDR2 SVGAGI. Trimming took off 0 bases at V and 5 bases at J, with 14 bases between the two ends. The CDR3 loop spans 15 amino acids. CDR3 sequence: CASSYSAGGIDEQYF. The CDR3 DNA reads as TGTGCCAGCAGTTACTCGGCGGGCGGTATAGACGAGCAGTACTTC.

This chain uses TRBV24-1 with TRBJ2-7; tentative D call: TRBD1 (5 bases). This CDR3 has 15 residues. Per germline, CDR1 KGHDR and CDR2 SFDVKD. With 4 bases removed from V and 5 bases from J, the gap between germline ends came to 17 bases. CDR3 in DNA: TGTGCCACCAGTGACTCTCGGACCAGGGTGGACGAGCAGTACTTC. It is translated as CATSDSRTRVDEQYF.